The 32 T cell receptor beta chains presented below share a single source sample, sequenced in a study of CD8 T cells in Susac syndrome. RNA in amounts of roughly 0.45 to 1 ug was reverse transcribed with random hexamers. TCRdb re-called the immunoSEQ multiplex PCR reads through MiXCR, storing one row per CDR3 protein. Of 300,000 to 350,000 distinct CDR3 sequences in the sample, roughly 94% are singletons; the top ten hold about 0.07%. Sequencing was carried out using CD4+ T cells from PBMCs. Receptor source: a human donor with multiple sclerosis.

CDR3 in amino acids: CASSPDRGRRWAFF. DNA of the CDR3: TGTGCCAGCAGCCCGGACAGGGGGCGCAGATGGGCTTTCTTT. The rearrangement uses TRBV5-6 and TRBJ1-1; the match to TRBD1 covers 11 bases. CDR1 is SGHDT and CDR2 is YYEEEE in the germline V gene. This CDR3 spans 14 amino acids. Trimming removed 4 bases from V and 11 bases from J; junction bases left unmatched: 10.

This clonotype was detected once. This chain uses TRBV14 with TRBJ2-1, with TRBD2 matching over 10 bases. The V gene end was trimmed by 4 bases and the J gene end by 14 bases; junction bases not matched to a gene: 5. CDR1 and CDR2 from the germline V gene are SGHDN and FVKESK. The CDR3 is 12 residues long. The CDR3 loop reads CASSPLAGAEFF. The CDR3 bases are TGTGCCAGCAGCCCTCTAGCGGGGGCTGAGTTCTTC.

The chain links TRBV4-1 to TRBJ2-7; D remains ambiguous. CDR1 is MGHRA, CDR2 YSYEKL, per germline. CDR3 length: 15 amino acids. V dropped 0 bases and J dropped 9 bases, with 18 bases sitting between them. The CDR3 DNA follows: TGCGCCAGCAGCCAAGATCTATCATCTTACTCCGGGCAGTACTTC. Translating gives CASSQDLSSYSGQYF.

The chain has TRBV20-1 and TRBJ1-1, with D possibly matching TRBD1 (6 bases). CDR1 and CDR2 (germline): DFQATT, SNEGSKA (reference sequence). V lost 0 bases, J lost 3 bases, and 14 bases lay in between. CDR3 size: 15 residues. The CDR3 is CSARDPSTGHTEAFF. The CDR3 nucleotides read TGCAGTGCTAGAGATCCCTCTACAGGGCACACTGAAGCTTTCTTT.

The chain is built from TRBV6-1 and TRBJ2-7; 7 positions agree with TRBD1. Trimming took 7 bases from V and 3 from J; bases not matched to a gene: 12. The CDR3 has 15 residues. Germline CDR1 is MNHNS and CDR2 is SASEGT. In DNA, the CDR3 is TGTGCCAGCACCATAGTTTTGGGACAGAACTACGAGCAGTACTTC. It specifies CASTIVLGQNYEQYF.

V and J are TRBV20-1 and TRBJ1-5; 7 nucleotides line up with TRBD1. Germline V gives CDR1 DFQATT, CDR2 SNEGSKA (reference sequence). V lost 3 bases, J lost 0 bases, and 8 bases stayed unmatched. This CDR3 is built from 16 residues. CDR3: CSARSQGEYSNQPQHF. Here the CDR3 DNA reads TGCAGTGCTAGGAGTCAGGGGGAGTATAGCAATCAGCCCCAGCATTTT.

V is TRBV12-5 and J is TRBJ2-5; 7 bases line up with TRBD1. This CDR3 comprises 15 residues. CDR1 LGHNT and CDR2 FRNRAP come from the germline V gene. V gave up 5 bases and J gave up 5 bases; unmatched junction bases: 11. This chain's CDR3 is CASGPGTAPWETQYF. The CDR3 bases are TGTGCTAGTGGTCCCGGGACAGCCCCGTGGGAGACCCAGTACTTC.

The chain is built from TRBV7-2 and TRBJ2-5; TRBD2 might be the D (5 bases). The length of the CDR3 is 15 residues. CDR1 SGHTA and CDR2 FQGNSA come from the germline V gene. Trimming removed 3 bases from V and 3 bases from J, with 14 bases in between. The CDR3 loop is CASSLSRGREETQYF. The CDR3 nucleotides read TGTGCCAGCAGCTTGAGTCGCGGGCGTGAAGAGACCCAGTACTTC.

This clonotype was observed once. This chain connects TRBV12-3 or TRBV12-4 to TRBJ1-2; possible D gene TRBD1, 6 bases. V was clipped by 4 bases and J by 8 bases, with 17 bases between them. The CDR3 consists of 14 residues. The CDR3 DNA sequence: TGTGCCAGCAGTTACGGACAGCTGTATGGGGGCTACACCTTC. It is translated as CASSYGQLYGGYTF.

DNA of the CDR3: TGCGCCAGCAGCCAAGGGCTAGCGGGGCCCGGCTCCTACAATGAGCAGTTCTTC. Protein sequence: CASSQGLAGPGSYNEQFF. The V call is TRBV4-3, the J call TRBJ2-1, with 9 positions matching TRBD2. The CDR3 contains 18 residues. Germline assignment: CDR1 LGHNA and CDR2 YSLEER. The V gene end was trimmed by 1 base and the J gene end by 0 bases; junction bases not matched to a gene: 7.

V is TRBV19 and J is TRBJ2-7, with TRBD2 as a possible D gene (6 bases). The CDR3 extends over 15 amino acids. Looked up from germline, CDR1 is LNHDA and CDR2 is SQIVND (reference sequence). With 0 bases removed from V and 4 bases from J, the gap between germline ends came to 13 bases. For the CDR3, the DNA is TGTGCCAGTAGTATAGACGGGTCGGGAGCGTACGAGCAGTACTTC. It translates to CASSIDGSGAYEQYF.

This clonotype turned up a few times. The genes are TRBV6-5 and TRBJ1-1; tentative D call: TRBD1 (5 bases). Germline lookup yields CDR1 MNHEY and CDR2 SVGAGI. Trimming took 0 bases from V and 1 from J, leaving 9 bases between them. This CDR3 spans 15 amino acids. DNA for the CDR3: TGTGCCAGCAGTTACTCTTGGCAGGGGAACACTGAAGCTTTCTTT. Protein sequence: CASSYSWQGNTEAFF.

This chain connects TRBV19 to TRBJ1-1, with a tentative D call TRBD1 (5 bases). This CDR3 has 13 residues. The V gene's germline CDR1 is LNHDA and CDR2 SQIVND (reference sequence). V dropped 6 bases and J dropped 0 bases, with 8 bases sitting between them. In nucleotides, the CDR3 is TGTGCCAGTAGAGGACAATTGAACACTGAAGCTTTCTTT. Protein sequence: CASRGQLNTEAFF.

J is TRBJ2-5 and V is TRBV12-3 or TRBV12-4, with D unresolved. Trimming left V 2 bases short and J 7 bases short, with 26 bases between. This CDR3 contains 18 residues. DNA of the CDR3: TGTGCCAGCAGTTTAAGGGTCGGGCCCACCGGACCTAAGGGGACCCAGTACTTC. As protein: CASSLRVGPTGPKGTQYF.

The chain carries TRBV11-2 and TRBJ1-2; D unclear. This CDR3 is 15 amino acids long. Germline V lookup: CDR1 SGHAT, CDR2 FQNNGV. Trimming left V 5 bases short and J 8 bases short, with 21 bases between. In DNA form, the CDR3 reads TGTGCCAGCAGCGGCCCCTGGAGTAACTTCAGGGGCTACACCTTC. Protein sequence: CASSGPWSNFRGYTF.

V usage is TRBV6-5 and J usage is TRBJ1-2; TRBD1 agrees at 7 bases. This CDR3 is built from 13 residues. Trimming took 3 bases from V and 8 from J; bases not matched to a gene: 6. The germline CDR1 and CDR2 sequences are MNHEY and SVGAGI. The CDR3 DNA is TGTGCCAGCAGTTATCAGAGGGGGCACGGCTACACCTTC. This gives the protein CASSYQRGHGYTF.

The chain carries TRBV29-1 and TRBJ2-3; either TRBD1 or TRBD2 may fit D (6 bases each). The germline V gene has CDR1 SQVTM and CDR2 ANQGSEA. The CDR3 extends over 15 amino acids. Trimming cost V 6 bases and J 0 bases, with 16 bases left between them. The CDR3 sequence is CSVPPQGTSTDTQYF. The CDR3 DNA sequence: TGCAGCGTACCCCCTCAGGGGACTAGCACAGATACGCAGTATTTT.

This rearrangement joins TRBV10-3 to TRBJ2-7; 9 bases map to TRBD1. The V gene end was trimmed by 11 bases and the J gene end by 1 base; junction bases not matched to a gene: 6. CDR3 length: 13 amino acids. Germline V CDR1 and CDR2: ENHRY, SYGVKD. This CDR3 is CAVSGTGSYEQYF. The CDR3, as DNA: TGTGCCGTCTCCGGGACAGGGTCCTACGAGCAGTACTTC.

The genes are TRBV7-2 and TRBJ2-3; D not resolved. V lost 1 base to trimming and J lost 5 bases, with 16 bases between them. CDR1 is SGHTA and CDR2 is FQGNSA in the germline V gene. The length of the CDR3 is 16 residues. CDR3 in amino acids: CASSLGIWQAQDTQYF. The CDR3 bases are TGTGCCAGCAGCTTAGGTATATGGCAGGCACAAGATACGCAGTATTTT.

This sequence joins TRBV6-5 and TRBJ2-7, with 11 bases matching TRBD1. Losses at the gene ends were 5 bases for V and 3 bases for J; bases not matched to a gene: 6. This CDR3 has 15 amino acids. The V gene's germline CDR1 is MNHEY and CDR2 SVGAGI. The CDR3 here is CASSPLGQGDYEQYF. The CDR3 coding sequence is TGTGCCAGCAGTCCCTTGGGACAGGGGGACTACGAGCAGTACTTC.

The rearrangement uses TRBV18 and TRBJ2-2; D remains unclear. This CDR3 contains 14 residues. Germline-derived CDR1 and CDR2 are KGHSH and LQKENI. Trimming shortened V by 5 bases and J by 0 bases, and 7 bases separated the two germline ends. The CDR3 bases are TGTGCCAGCTCAAACAGCCCGAACACCGGGGAGCTGTTTTTT. Amino acids: CASSNSPNTGELFF.

The chain links TRBV19 to TRBJ1-1, with 9 bases lining up with TRBD1. Germline values: CDR1 LNHDA, CDR2 SQIVND (reference sequence). The CDR3 length is 13 residues. Trimming at V came to 7 bases and at J to 3 bases, leaving 3 bases not matched to a gene. The CDR3 DNA follows: TGTGCCAGTACGACAGGGGGGCACACTGAAGCTTTCTTT. Residues: CASTTGGHTEAFF.

CDR3 residues: CASSYRRGDNEQFF. The CDR3 nucleotides read TGTGCCAGCAGCTATCGTAGAGGCGACAATGAGCAGTTCTTC. V and J are TRBV7-8 and TRBJ2-1, with D uncertain. Per the germline V gene, CDR1 is SGHVS and CDR2 is FQNEAQ. This CDR3 is 14 amino acids long. Trimming removed 4 bases from V and 5 bases from J, with 12 bases in between. The full variable domain, completed using reference TRBV7-8 and TRBJ2-1, is GAGVSQSPRYKVAKRGQDVALRCDPISGHVSLFWYQQALGQGPEFLTYFQNEAQLDKSGLPSDRFFAERPEGSVSTLKIQRTQQEDSAVYLCASSYRRGDNEQFFGPGTRLTVL.

J is TRBJ1-2 and V is TRBV20-1; 9 bases agree with TRBD1. There are 15 residues in the CDR3. The germline gives CDR1 DFQATT, CDR2 SNEGSKA (reference sequence). The trim removed 6 bases at V and 5 bases at J, leaving 13 bases unmatched. The CDR3 bases are TGCAGTGCCCCCGGCCCAACAGGGGGCATGTATGGCTACACCTTC. This translates into CSAPGPTGGMYGYTF.

The V call is TRBV28, the J call TRBJ2-7; a possible D gene is TRBD2 (5 bases). V was shortened by 5 bases and J by 0 bases, with 14 bases between the two germline ends. CDR1 is MDHEN and CDR2 is SYDVKM in the germline V gene. This CDR3 spans 15 amino acids. The CDR3 DNA sequence: TGTGCCAGCAGTAGAAAGCGGAGGAGCTCCTACGAGCAGTACTTC. Its translation is CASSRKRRSSYEQYF.

This chain joins TRBV12-3 or TRBV12-4 and TRBJ2-1; unclear D gene. V lost 9 bases, J lost 0 bases, and 18 bases lay in between. This CDR3 spans 16 amino acids. The CDR3 loop is CASLLGLSSSYNEQFF. Written as DNA, the CDR3 is TGTGCCAGTCTCCTAGGGCTTTCCAGCTCCTACAATGAGCAGTTCTTC.

V is TRBV4-1 and J is TRBJ1-5; D might be TRBD1 (5 bases). Germline assignment: CDR1 MGHRA and CDR2 YSYEKL. Trimming took off 1 base at V and 2 bases at J, with 21 bases between the two ends. The CDR3 consists of 19 residues. This CDR3 reads CASSQAVAGDRLGNQPQHF. The CDR3 DNA reads TGCGCCAGCAGCCAAGCCGTTGCGGGGGATCGGCTAGGCAATCAGCCCCAGCATTTT.

The V gene is TRBV5-8, the J gene TRBJ2-7, with D tentatively TRBD2 (7 bases). This CDR3 has 11 amino acids. In germline, CDR1 is SGHTS, CDR2 YDEGEE. The ends were cut back, 4 bases at V and 9 bases at J, with 11 bases in the middle. The CDR3 loop reads CASSPGGRQYF. In nucleotides, the CDR3 is TGTGCCAGCAGCCCCGGGGGGCGGCAGTACTTC. Variable domain in full (rest from reference TRBV5-8 and TRBJ2-7): EAGVTQSPTHLIKTRGQQATLRCSPISGHTSVYWYQQALGLGLQFLLWYDEGEERNRGNFPPRFSGRQFPNYSSELNVNALELEDSALYLCASSPGGRQYFGPGTRLTVT.

The chain links TRBV20-1 to TRBJ1-1; TRBD1 is a possible D gene (5 bases). The CDR3 has 14 residues. V lost 3 bases to trimming and J lost 4 bases, with 15 bases between them. Germline V lookup: CDR1 DFQATT, CDR2 SNEGSKA (reference sequence). The CDR3 reads CSARSGGVATEAFF. CDR3 DNA sequence: TGCAGTGCTAGGTCGGGGGGGGTGGCCACTGAAGCTTTCTTT.

This clonotype was found once. The chain employs TRBV6-5 and TRBJ2-1; 12 bases align to TRBD1. V lost 2 bases and J lost 0; bases outside the gene matches: 11. CDR1 is MNHEY and CDR2 is SVGAGI in the germline V gene. This CDR3 is built from 20 residues. CDR3 region: CASSYVGQGAGGPSYNEQFF. In nucleotides, the CDR3 is TGTGCCAGCAGTTACGTGGGACAGGGGGCCGGGGGGCCCTCCTACAATGAGCAGTTCTTC.

The chain links TRBV7-3 to TRBJ2-5; TRBD1 or TRBD2 may be the D gene (6 bases each). Germline V gives CDR1 SGHTA, CDR2 FQGTGA. The CDR3 length is 14 residues. Trimming removed 5 bases from V and 9 bases from J, with 19 bases in between. DNA for the CDR3: TGTGCCAGCAGCCCGGACAGCCTGAGGGGGGCCCAGTACTTC. Its translation: CASSPDSLRGAQYF.

This chain uses TRBV29-1 with TRBJ1-1; 9 bases align to TRBD1. There are 13 residues in the CDR3. V gave up 4 bases and J gave up 3 bases; unmatched junction bases: 3. CDR1 is SQVTM, CDR2 ANQGSEA, per germline. CDR3 nucleotide sequence: TGCAGCGTTGTTAGGGACAGGGACACTGAAGCTTTCTTT. Its translation is CSVVRDRDTEAFF.